Only a few counts were recorded for the clone carrying this TCR beta chain. What it recognizes is unknown. The entry originates in a study of T-cell reconstitution after alpha-beta-depleted transplantation in children. Overall study results and limits: Some patients showed high day-60 TCRbeta diversity, which derived from surviving recipient T cells and thymic progenitors. Expanded graft clones numbering several hundred reportedly gave rise to alpha-beta T cells about two months after transplant. After one year, T-cell counts and TCRbeta diversity mostly came from new T cells.

This CDR3 contains 12 residues. V was cut by 5 bases and J by 5 bases, with 13 bases left in between. Germline values: CDR1 SQVTM, CDR2 ANQGSEA. Unique molecular identifiers were incorporated during preparation of the TCRbeta library. MiXCR, applied by TCRdb to the PCR reads, yields one record per CDR3 protein. The sample yields fewer than 400,000 distinct CDR3 sequences, approximately 23% seen once. This chain connects TRBV29-1 to TRBJ2-7; maybe TRBD2 (6 bases). The sequence derives from a male patient younger than 18 who had a stem cell transplant for acute lymphoblastic leukemia, so the T cells may come from the graft donor. The input for sequencing was PBMCs, mostly from graft donor cells, taken 180 days after TCRalphabeta/CD19-depleted stem cell transplant. The CDR3 loop is CSVSGGFDEQYF. As DNA, the CDR3 is TGCAGCGTTTCCGGGGGATTCGACGAGCAGTACTTC.